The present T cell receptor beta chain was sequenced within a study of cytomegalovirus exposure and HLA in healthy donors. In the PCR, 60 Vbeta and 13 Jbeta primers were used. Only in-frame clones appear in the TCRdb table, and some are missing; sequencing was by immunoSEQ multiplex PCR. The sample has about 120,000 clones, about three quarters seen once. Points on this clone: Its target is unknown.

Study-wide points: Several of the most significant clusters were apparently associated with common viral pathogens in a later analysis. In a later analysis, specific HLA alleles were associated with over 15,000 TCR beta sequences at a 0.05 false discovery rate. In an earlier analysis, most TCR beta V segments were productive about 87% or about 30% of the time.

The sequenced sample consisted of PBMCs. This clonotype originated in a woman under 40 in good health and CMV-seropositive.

The CDR3 coding sequence is TGTGCCAGCACCGGGGGGGGTCTAAGGGAGCAGTACTTC. It codes for CASTGGGLREQYF. The J gene is TRBJ2-7, the V gene TRBV28; 8 positions match TRBD2. With 7 bases clipped from V and 7 bases from J, the junction kept 9 bases outside the gene matches. The CDR3 sequence is 13 residues long. Germline assignment: CDR1 MDHEN and CDR2 SYDVKM.